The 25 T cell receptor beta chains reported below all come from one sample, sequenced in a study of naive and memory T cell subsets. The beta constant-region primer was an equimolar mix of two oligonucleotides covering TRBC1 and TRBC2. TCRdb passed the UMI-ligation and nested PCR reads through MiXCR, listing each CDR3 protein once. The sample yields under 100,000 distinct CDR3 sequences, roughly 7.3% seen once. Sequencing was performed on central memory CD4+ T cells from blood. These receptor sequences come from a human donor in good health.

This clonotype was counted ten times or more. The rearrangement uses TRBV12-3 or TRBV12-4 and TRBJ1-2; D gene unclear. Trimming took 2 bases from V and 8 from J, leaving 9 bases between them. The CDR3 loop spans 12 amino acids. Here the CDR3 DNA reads TGTGCCAGCAGTTTAAATTATTTCGGCTACACCTTC. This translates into CASSLNYFGYTF.

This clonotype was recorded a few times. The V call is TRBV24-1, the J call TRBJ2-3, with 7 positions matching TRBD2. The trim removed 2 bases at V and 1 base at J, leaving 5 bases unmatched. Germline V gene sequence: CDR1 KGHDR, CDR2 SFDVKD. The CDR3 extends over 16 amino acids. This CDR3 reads CATSDSLADRTDTQYF. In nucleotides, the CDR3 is TGTGCCACCAGTGATTCTCTAGCGGATCGCACAGATACGCAGTATTTT.

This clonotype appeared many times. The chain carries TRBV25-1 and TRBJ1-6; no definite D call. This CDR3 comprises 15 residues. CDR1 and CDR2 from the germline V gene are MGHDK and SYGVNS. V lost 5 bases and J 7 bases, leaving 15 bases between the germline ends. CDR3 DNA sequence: TGTGCCAGCAGTCTTCTGGGGATTATCAATTCACCCCTCCACTTT. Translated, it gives CASSLLGIINSPLHF.

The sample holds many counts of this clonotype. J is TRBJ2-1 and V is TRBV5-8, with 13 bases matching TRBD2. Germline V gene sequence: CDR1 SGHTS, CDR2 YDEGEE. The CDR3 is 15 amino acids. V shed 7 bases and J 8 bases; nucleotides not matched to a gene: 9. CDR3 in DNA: TGTGCCAGCCAATTGGGACTAGCGGGATCGTATGAGCAGTTCTTC. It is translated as CASQLGLAGSYEQFF.

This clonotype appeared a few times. The CDR3 here is CASRGRVMNTEAFF. CDR3 sequence (DNA): TGTGCCAGTAGAGGCAGGGTGATGAACACTGAAGCTTTCTTT. V usage is TRBV19 and J usage is TRBJ1-1; D may be TRBD1 (5 bases). The germline V gene has CDR1 LNHDA and CDR2 SQIVND (reference sequence). V gave up 6 bases and J gave up 0 bases, with 11 bases separating them. CDR3 size: 14 residues. The complete variable domain, with remaining parts taken from reference TRBV19 and TRBJ1-1, reads DGGITQSPKYLFRKEGQNVTLSCEQNLNHDAMYWYRQDPGQGLRLIYYSQIVNDFQKGDIAEGYSVSREKKESFPLTVTSAQKNPTAFYLCASRGRVMNTEAFFGQGTRLTVV.

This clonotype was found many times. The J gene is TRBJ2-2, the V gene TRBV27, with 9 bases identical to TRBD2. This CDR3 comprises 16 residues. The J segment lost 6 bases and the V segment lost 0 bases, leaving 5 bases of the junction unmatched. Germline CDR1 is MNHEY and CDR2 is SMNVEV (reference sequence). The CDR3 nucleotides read TGTGCCAGCAGTTTATCAGTTGCGGGAGGGCCCGGGGAGCTGTTTTTT. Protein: CASSLSVAGGPGELFF.

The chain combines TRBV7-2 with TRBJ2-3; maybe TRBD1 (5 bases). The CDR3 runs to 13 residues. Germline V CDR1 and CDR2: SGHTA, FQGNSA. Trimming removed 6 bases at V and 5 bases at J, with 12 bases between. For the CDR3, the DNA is TGTGCCAGCAGTAACCAACAGGTAGATACGCAGTATTTT. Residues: CASSNQQVDTQYF.

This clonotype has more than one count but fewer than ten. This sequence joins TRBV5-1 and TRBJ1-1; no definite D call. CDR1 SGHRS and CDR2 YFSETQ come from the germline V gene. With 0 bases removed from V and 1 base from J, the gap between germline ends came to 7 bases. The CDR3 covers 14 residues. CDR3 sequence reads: CASSLAPQNTEAFF. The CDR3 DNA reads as TGCGCCAGCAGCTTGGCCCCGCAGAACACTGAAGCTTTCTTT.

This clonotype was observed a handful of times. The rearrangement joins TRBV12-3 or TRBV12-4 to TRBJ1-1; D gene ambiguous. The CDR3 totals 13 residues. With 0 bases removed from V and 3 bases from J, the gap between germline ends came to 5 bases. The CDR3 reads CASSLAGYTEAFF. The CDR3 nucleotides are TGTGCCAGCAGTTTAGCAGGGTACACTGAAGCTTTCTTT.

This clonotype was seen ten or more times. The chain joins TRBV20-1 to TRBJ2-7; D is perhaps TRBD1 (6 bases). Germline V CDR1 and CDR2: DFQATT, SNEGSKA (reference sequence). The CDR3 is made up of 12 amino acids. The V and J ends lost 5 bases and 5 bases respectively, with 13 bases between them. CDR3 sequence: CSARQGSNEQYF. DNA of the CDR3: TGCAGTGCTCGCCAGGGGTCCAACGAGCAGTACTTC.

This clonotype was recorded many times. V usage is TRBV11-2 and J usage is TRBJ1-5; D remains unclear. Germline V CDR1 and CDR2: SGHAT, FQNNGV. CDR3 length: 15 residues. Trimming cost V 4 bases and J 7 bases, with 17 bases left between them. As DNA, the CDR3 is TGTGCCAGCAGCTCTGGCGCTGGGGAAGGGCAGCCCCAGCATTTT. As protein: CASSSGAGEGQPQHF.

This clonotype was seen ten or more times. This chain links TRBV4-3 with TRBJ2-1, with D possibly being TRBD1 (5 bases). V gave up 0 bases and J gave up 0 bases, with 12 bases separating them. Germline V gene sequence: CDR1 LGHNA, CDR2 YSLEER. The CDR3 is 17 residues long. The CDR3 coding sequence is TGCGCCAGCAGCCAAGACTTAGGGGCTTACTCCTACAATGAGCAGTTCTTC. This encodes CASSQDLGAYSYNEQFF.

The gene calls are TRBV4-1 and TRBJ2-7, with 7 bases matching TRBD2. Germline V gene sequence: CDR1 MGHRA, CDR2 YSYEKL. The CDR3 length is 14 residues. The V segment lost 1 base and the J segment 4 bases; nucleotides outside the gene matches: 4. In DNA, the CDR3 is TGCGCCAGCAGCCAAGTTCAACTAGCGTACGAGCAGTACTTC. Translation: CASSQVQLAYEQYF.

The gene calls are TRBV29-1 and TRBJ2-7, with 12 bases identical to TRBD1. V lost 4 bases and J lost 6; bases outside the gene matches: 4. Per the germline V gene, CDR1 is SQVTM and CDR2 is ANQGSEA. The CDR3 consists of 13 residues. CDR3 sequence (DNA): TGCAGCGTTGGGGGACAGGGGGCTTCCGAGCAGTACTTC. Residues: CSVGGQGASEQYF.

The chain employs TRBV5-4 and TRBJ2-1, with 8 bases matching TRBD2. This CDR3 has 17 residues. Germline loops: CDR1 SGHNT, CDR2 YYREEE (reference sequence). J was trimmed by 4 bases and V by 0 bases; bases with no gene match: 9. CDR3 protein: CASSLGGAGALYNEQFF. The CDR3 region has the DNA TGTGCCAGCAGCTTGGGCGGAGCGGGGGCCCTTTACAATGAGCAGTTCTTC.

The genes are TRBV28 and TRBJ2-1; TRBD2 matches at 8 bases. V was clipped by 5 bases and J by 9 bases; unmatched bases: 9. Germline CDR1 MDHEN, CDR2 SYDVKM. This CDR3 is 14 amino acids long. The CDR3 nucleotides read TGTGCCAGCAGTATTAGACCGGGACTAGGTGAGCAGTTCTTC. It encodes CASSIRPGLGEQFF.

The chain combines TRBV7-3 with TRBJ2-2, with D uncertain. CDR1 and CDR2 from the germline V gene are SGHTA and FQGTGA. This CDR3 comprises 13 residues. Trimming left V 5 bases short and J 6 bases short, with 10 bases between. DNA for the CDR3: TGTGCCAGCAGCCTAGTGAAGGCCGGGGAGCTGTTTTTT. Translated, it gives CASSLVKAGELFF. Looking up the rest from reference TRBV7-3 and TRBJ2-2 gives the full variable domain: GAGVSQTPSNKVTEKGKYVELRCDPISGHTALYWYRQSLGQGPEFLIYFQGTGAADDSGLPNDRFFAVRPEGSVSTLKIQRTERGDSAVYLCASSLVKAGELFFGEGSRLTVL.

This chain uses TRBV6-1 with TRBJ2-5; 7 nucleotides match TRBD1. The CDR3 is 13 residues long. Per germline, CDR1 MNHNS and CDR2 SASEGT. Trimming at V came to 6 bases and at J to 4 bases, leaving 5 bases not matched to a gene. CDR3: CASSFGQVETQYF. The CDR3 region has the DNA TGTGCCAGCAGCTTCGGACAGGTAGAGACCCAGTACTTC.

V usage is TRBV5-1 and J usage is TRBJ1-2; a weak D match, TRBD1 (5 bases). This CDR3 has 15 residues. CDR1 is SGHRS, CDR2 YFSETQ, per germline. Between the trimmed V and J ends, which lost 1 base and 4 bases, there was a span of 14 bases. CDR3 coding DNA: TGCGCCAGCAGCTTGATGGTGGGGGACTCCTATGGCTACACCTTC. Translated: CASSLMVGDSYGYTF.

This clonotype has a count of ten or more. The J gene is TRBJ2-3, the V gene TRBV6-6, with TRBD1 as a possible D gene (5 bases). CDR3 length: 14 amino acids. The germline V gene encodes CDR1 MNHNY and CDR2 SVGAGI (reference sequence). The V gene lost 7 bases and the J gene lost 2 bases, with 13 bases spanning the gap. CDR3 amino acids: CASKRGQATDTQYF. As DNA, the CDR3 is TGTGCCAGCAAAAGGGGTCAAGCCACAGATACGCAGTATTTT.

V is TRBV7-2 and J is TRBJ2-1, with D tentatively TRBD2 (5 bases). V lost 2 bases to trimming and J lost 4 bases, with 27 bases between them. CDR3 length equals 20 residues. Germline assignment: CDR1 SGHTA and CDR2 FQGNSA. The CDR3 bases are TGTGCCAGCAGCTTAAAGAGGGCAGAGCCCCAAAGTACTTATTACAATGAGCAGTTCTTC. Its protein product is CASSLKRAEPQSTYYNEQFF.

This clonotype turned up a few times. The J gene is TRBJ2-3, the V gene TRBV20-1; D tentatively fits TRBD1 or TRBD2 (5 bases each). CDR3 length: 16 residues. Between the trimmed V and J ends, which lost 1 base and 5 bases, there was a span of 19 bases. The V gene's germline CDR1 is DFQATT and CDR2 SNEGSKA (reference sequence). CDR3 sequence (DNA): TGCAGTGCTAGAGCGCCCGGGGCGGTCGTTGGAGATACGCAGTATTTT. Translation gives CSARAPGAVVGDTQYF.

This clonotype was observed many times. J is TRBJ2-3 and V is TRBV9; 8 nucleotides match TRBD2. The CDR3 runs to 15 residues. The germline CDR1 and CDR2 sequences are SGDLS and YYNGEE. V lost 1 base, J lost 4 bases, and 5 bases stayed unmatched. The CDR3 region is CASSVYSRGADTQYF. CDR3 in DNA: TGTGCCAGCAGCGTATATTCGCGGGGGGCAGATACGCAGTATTTT.

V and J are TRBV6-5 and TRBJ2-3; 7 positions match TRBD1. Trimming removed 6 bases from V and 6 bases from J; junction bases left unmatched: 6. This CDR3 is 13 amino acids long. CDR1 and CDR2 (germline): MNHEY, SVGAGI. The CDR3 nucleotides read TGTGCCAGCAGCCAAGGGGGCCAGGATACGCAGTATTTT. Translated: CASSQGGQDTQYF.

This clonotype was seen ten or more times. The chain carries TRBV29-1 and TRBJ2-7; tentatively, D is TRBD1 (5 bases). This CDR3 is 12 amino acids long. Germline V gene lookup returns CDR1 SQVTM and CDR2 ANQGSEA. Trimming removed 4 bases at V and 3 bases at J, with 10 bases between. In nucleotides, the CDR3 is TGCAGCGTTGCGGACACGCGCTACGAGCAGTACTTC. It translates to CSVADTRYEQYF.